One sample yielded the 22 T cell receptor beta chains listed below, sequenced in a study of blood T cell repertoires in COVID-19. Repertoires were generated with immunoSEQ multiplex PCR, while TCRdb's copy carries only in-frame clones and drops some. The profile covers some 140,000 clones, with 80% to 90% appearing a single time and 9.5% to 15% taken by the ten largest. Sequenced: peripheral blood. The origin of the receptors is a human donor in a cohort sampled during active COVID-19.

The sample holds one count of this clone. The V gene is TRBV7-2, the J gene TRBJ1-1; D may be TRBD1 (5 bases). With 1 base removed from V and 1 base from J, the gap between germline ends came to 10 bases. Per the germline V gene, CDR1 is SGHTA and CDR2 is FQGNSA. The CDR3 spans 15 residues. The CDR3 spells CASSLVSGKNTEAFF. The CDR3 DNA is TGTGCCAGCAGCTTAGTGTCAGGGAAGAACACTGAAGCTTTCTTT.

The chain joins TRBV3-1 (or the pseudogene TRBV3-2) to TRBJ2-6; D call uncertain. The CDR3 totals 17 residues. Between the trimmed V and J ends, which lost 5 bases and 3 bases, there was a span of 17 bases. Germline lookup yields CDR1 LGHDT and CDR2 YNNKEL (reference sequence). Written as DNA, the CDR3 is TGTGCCAGCAGCTTCCGACATTCGTCCGGTGGGGCCAACGTCCTGACTTTC. Translated, it gives CASSFRHSSGGANVLTF.

This chain uses TRBV29-1 with TRBJ1-2; 11 bases agree with TRBD1. The V and J ends lost 7 bases and 7 bases, in that order; junction bases with no gene match: 2. Germline V gene data show CDR1 as SQVTM and CDR2 as ANQGSEA. The CDR3 extends over 11 amino acids. The CDR3: CSAGQGAGYTF. In nucleotides, the CDR3 is TGCAGCGCCGGACAGGGGGCTGGCTACACCTTC.

The chain joins TRBV3-1 (or the pseudogene TRBV3-2) to TRBJ1-3, with D possibly being TRBD1 (6 bases). The germline gives CDR1 LGHDT, CDR2 YNNKEL (reference sequence). This CDR3 has 19 residues. V dropped 2 bases and J dropped 1 base, with 21 bases sitting between them. Written as DNA, the CDR3 is TGTGCCAGCAGCCAACGGGCCCCGGGGGGCCTGCCTTCTGGAAACACCATATATTTT. Amino acid sequence: CASSQRAPGGLPSGNTIYF.

The chain carries TRBV7-6 and TRBJ1-5; D remains unclear. The V end lost 5 bases, the J end lost 7 bases, and 21 bases lay between the germline ends. Per the germline V gene, CDR1 is SGHVS and CDR2 is FNYEAQ. The CDR3 has 16 residues. The CDR3 sequence: CASSPLTAAAGQPQHF. For the CDR3, the DNA is TGTGCCAGCAGCCCCCTGACGGCGGCGGCCGGGCAGCCCCAGCATTTT.

V is TRBV6-1 and J is TRBJ1-5; 8 bases map to TRBD1. This CDR3 comprises 16 residues. The V and J ends lost 3 bases and 1 base, in that order; junction bases with no gene match: 5. Looked up from germline, CDR1 is MNHNS and CDR2 is SASEGT. As DNA, the CDR3 is TGTGCCAGCAGTGACCGAGACAGGGGCAGCAATCAGCCCCAGCATTTT. Amino acid sequence: CASSDRDRGSNQPQHF.

This clone was detected only a few times. The chain joins TRBV4-2 to TRBJ1-5; no firm D call. Trimming removed 0 bases at V and 5 bases at J, with 14 bases between. The CDR3 runs 16 residues. The germline gives CDR1 LGHNA, CDR2 YNFKEQ. CDR3 DNA sequence: TGTGCCAGCAGCCAAGATAGATTGGAGGGTTATCAGCCCCAGCATTTT. This encodes CASSQDRLEGYQPQHF.

The chain couples TRBV24-1 to TRBJ2-1; 8 bases align to TRBD2. Germline CDR1 is KGHDR and CDR2 is SFDVKD. J was trimmed by 3 bases and V by 4 bases; bases with no gene match: 10. CDR3 length equals 17 residues. CDR3 coding DNA: TGTGCCACCAGTGAGGGCACAAGCGGGGGCGACTACAATGAGCAGTTCTTC. Translating it yields CATSEGTSGGDYNEQFF.

This chain joins TRBV5-8 and TRBJ1-3; D perhaps matches TRBD1 (5 bases). Trimming pared 3 bases from V and 0 bases from J, leaving 10 bases between. The CDR3 runs 15 residues. CDR1 SGHTS and CDR2 YDEGEE come from the germline V gene. CDR3 nucleotide sequence: TGTGCCAGCAGCTCACAGGCGACCTCTGGAAACACCATATATTTT. It yields the protein CASSSQATSGNTIYF.

This clone was picked up a small number of times. V is TRBV19 and J is TRBJ2-7; D ambiguous. Germline V CDR1 and CDR2: LNHDA, SQIVND (reference sequence). Trimming took 4 bases from V and 0 from J, leaving 10 bases between them. This CDR3 comprises 14 residues. The CDR3 bases are TGTGCCAGTAGTAGAGGCGATAGCTCCTACGAGCAGTACTTC. Protein: CASSRGDSSYEQYF.

The chain carries TRBV5-6 and TRBJ1-4; 7 bases are shared with TRBD1. Germline V CDR1 and CDR2: SGHDT, YYEEEE. J gave up 13 bases and V 3 bases, and 6 bases lay outside the gene matches. CDR3 length equals 12 residues. The CDR3 protein is CASSSRQGTLFF. The CDR3 DNA reads TGTGCCAGCAGCTCAAGACAGGGTACACTGTTTTTT.

CDR3 protein: CASSLGQALASYEQYF. CDR3 bases: TGCGCCAGCAGCTTGGGCCAGGCGCTCGCCTCGTACGAGCAGTACTTC. This chain joins TRBV5-1 and TRBJ2-7, with unresolved D. The CDR3 totals 16 residues. V was pared by 0 bases and J by 4 bases, with 17 bases between. The germline gives CDR1 SGHRS, CDR2 YFSETQ.

This clone has a handful of counts. Because it lacks the conserved phenylalanine or tryptophan at the end, this CDR3 is likely a read error. It is unclear where the CDR3 begins or ends on the DNA, so no DNA is shown, and the CDR3 is as TCRdb lists it. This sequence joins TRBV27 and TRBJ1-1. Germline V lookup: CDR1 MNHEY, CDR2 SMNVEV (reference sequence). The CDR3 totals 9 residues, both ends included. CDR3 protein: CASSLGPLR.

The chain recombines TRBV5-4 with TRBJ2-5; maybe TRBD1 (5 bases). This CDR3 has 15 amino acids. Germline CDR1 SGHNT, CDR2 YYREEE (reference sequence). V was pared by 0 bases and J by 5 bases, with 14 bases between. CDR3 DNA: TGTGCCAGCAGCTTGGTGGGCAGGGAAGGTGAGACCCAGTACTTC. It codes for CASSLVGREGETQYF.

The V gene is TRBV5-1, the J gene TRBJ2-2; the match to TRBD1 covers 9 bases. The V gene end was trimmed by 4 bases and the J gene end by 0 bases; junction bases not matched to a gene: 4. This CDR3 is 16 amino acids long. CDR1 is SGHRS and CDR2 is YFSETQ in the germline V gene. CDR3 sequence: CASSQQGASNTGELFF. The DNA for the CDR3 is TGCGCCAGCAGCCAACAGGGGGCATCGAACACCGGGGAGCTGTTTTTT.

J is TRBJ1-5 and V is TRBV27, with a weak D call TRBD1 (6 bases). Trimming cost V 5 bases and J 3 bases, with 17 bases left between them. Per germline, CDR1 MNHEY and CDR2 SMNVEV (reference sequence). The CDR3 contains 16 residues. The DNA for the CDR3 is TGTGCCAGCAGTCGAGTGGCAGGGGCCCTCAATCAGCCCCAGCATTTT. It specifies CASSRVAGALNQPQHF.

The V and J genes are TRBV4-1 and TRBJ2-5; D perhaps matches TRBD1 (5 bases). CDR1 MGHRA and CDR2 YSYEKL come from the germline V gene. Trimming took off 0 bases at V and 5 bases at J, with 25 bases between the two ends. This CDR3 spans 19 amino acids. The CDR3 spells CASSQEGSFFGDSSETQYF. As DNA, the CDR3 is TGCGCCAGCAGCCAAGAGGGTTCTTTTTTCGGCGACAGCTCGGAGACCCAGTACTTC.

The chain carries TRBV5-4 and TRBJ1-2, with D perhaps TRBD1 (6 bases). CDR1 and CDR2 from the germline V gene are SGHNT and YYREEE (reference sequence). This CDR3 has 14 residues. V lost 4 bases and J lost 4, with 14 bases in between. CDR3 nucleotide sequence: TGTGCCAGCAGCCCAAGGACAGAACTCTATGGCTACACCTTC. Translated, it gives CASSPRTELYGYTF.

This clone turned up a few times. The genes are TRBV3-1 (or the pseudogene TRBV3-2) and TRBJ1-3; TRBD1 is a possible D gene (6 bases). Germline CDR1 and CDR2: LGHDT and YNNKEL (reference sequence). The V gene lost 0 bases and the J gene lost 1 base, with 10 bases spanning the gap. The length of the CDR3 is 16 residues. CDR3 residues: CASSQDRGFSGNTIYF. The CDR3 DNA is TGTGCCAGCAGCCAAGATAGGGGGTTTTCTGGAAACACCATATATTTT.

For this clone: Other DNA sequences within the sample encode an identical CDR3. The chain has TRBV3-1 (or the pseudogene TRBV3-2) and TRBJ1-6; D remains unclear. The CDR3 sequence is 16 residues long. Germline values: CDR1 LGHDT, CDR2 YNNKEL (reference sequence). Trimming removed 2 bases at V and 0 bases at J, with 8 bases between. CDR3 region: CASSQRGGSYNSPLHF. The CDR3 DNA sequence: TGTGCCAGCAGCCAACGAGGTGGCTCCTATAATTCACCCCTCCACTTT.

This clone is a singleton in its sample. This chain links TRBV6-1 with TRBJ1-5; 12 bases fit TRBD1. CDR3 length: 17 residues. Looked up from germline, CDR1 is MNHNS and CDR2 is SASEGT. V lost 4 bases to trimming and J lost 7 bases; unmatched junction nucleotides: 11. The CDR3 DNA is TGTGCCAGCAGTGTATTTGTGGGACAGGGGGCCAGGCAGCCCCAGCATTTT. It codes for CASSVFVGQGARQPQHF.

The genes are TRBV18 and TRBJ2-1, with TRBD1 identical over 9 bases. V lost 3 bases to trimming and J lost 6 bases; unmatched junction nucleotides: 3. The CDR3 loop spans 14 amino acids. Germline values: CDR1 KGHSH, CDR2 LQKENI. The DNA for the CDR3 is TGTGCCAGCTCACCGGGACAGGGAAGCAATGAGCAGTTCTTC. Translating gives CASSPGQGSNEQFF.